This TCR beta chain was identified in a study of blood T cell repertoires in COVID-19. The wider study: COVID-19 samples collected from the United States, Italy and Spain covered acute and convalescent phases. PBMCs, B-cell-depleted T cells, or T cells provided the cDNA or gDNA that made up the material.

V lost 6 bases, J lost 6 bases, and 13 bases stayed unmatched. This CDR3 spans 16 amino acids. Germline loops: CDR1 MNHEY, CDR2 SMNVEV (reference sequence). Per the authors' pipeline: How many nucleated cells were present was estimated from reference gene primer amplification. Clones were sequenced by immunoSEQ multiplex PCR, and TCRdb holds only the in-frame ones, with some missing. The DNA gave D and trimming, while V, J and clone size come from that table. The data show roughly 26,000 clones, 90% to 95% seen once. The material sequenced was peripheral blood. The origin of this receptor is a human donor in a cohort sampled during active COVID-19. This sequence joins TRBV27 and TRBJ2-7, with TRBD2 matching over 11 bases. CDR3 DNA sequence: TGTGCCAGCAGCAAAATAGCGGGAGGGTATCCCACCGAGCAGTACTTC. It is translated as CASSKIAGGYPTEQYF.